This TCR beta chain emerged from a study of T cells in Graves' hyperthyroidism and ophthalmopathy. This clonotype came up a few times. Looked up from germline, CDR1 is SGHRS and CDR2 is YFSETQ. With V trimmed by 3 bases and J by 0 bases, 8 bases remained unmatched. This CDR3 spans 19 amino acids. Authors of the study amplified TCR beta CDR3 regions from RNA transcripts. First-round RT-PCR targeting the TCR CDR3 was performed with the HTBI primer set. TCRdb used MiXCR to reprocess the multiplex PCR reads, holding one entry per CDR3 protein. The sample shows around 300,000 distinct CDR3 sequences, roughly 13% of them seen only once.

The clonotype comes from a woman in her 40s with Graves' ophthalmopathy. Source material: blood. The genes are TRBV5-1 and TRBJ2-3; 15 bases line up with TRBD2. The CDR3 spells CASSSGLAGGHLSTDTQYF. CDR3 in DNA: TGCGCCAGCAGCTCGGGACTAGCGGGGGGCCACCTTAGCACAGATACGCAGTATTTT.